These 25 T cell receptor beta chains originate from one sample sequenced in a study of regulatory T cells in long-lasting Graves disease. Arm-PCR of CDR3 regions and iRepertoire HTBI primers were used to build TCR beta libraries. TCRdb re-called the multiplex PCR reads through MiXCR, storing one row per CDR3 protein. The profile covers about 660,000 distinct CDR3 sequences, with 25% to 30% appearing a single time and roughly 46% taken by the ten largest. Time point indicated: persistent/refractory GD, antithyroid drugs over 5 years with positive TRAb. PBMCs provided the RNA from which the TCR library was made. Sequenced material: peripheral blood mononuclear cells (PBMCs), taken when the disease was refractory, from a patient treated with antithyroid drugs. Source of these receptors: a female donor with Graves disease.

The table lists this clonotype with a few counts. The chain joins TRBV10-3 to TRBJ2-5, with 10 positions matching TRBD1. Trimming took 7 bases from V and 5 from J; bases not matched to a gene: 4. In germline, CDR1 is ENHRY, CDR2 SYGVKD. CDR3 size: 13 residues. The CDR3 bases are TGTGCCATCAAATCGGGACAGGGGGAGACCCAGTACTTC. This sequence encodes CAIKSGQGETQYF.

CDR3 nucleotides: TGCGCCAGCAGCCAAGCGGCAGGGCTCATCTATGGCTACACCTTC. As protein: CASSQAAGLIYGYTF. The chain combines TRBV4-1 with TRBJ1-2, with a weak D call TRBD1 (5 bases). Per the germline V gene, CDR1 is MGHRA and CDR2 is YSYEKL. The CDR3 spans 15 residues. V lost 1 base and J 4 bases, leaving 13 bases between the germline ends.

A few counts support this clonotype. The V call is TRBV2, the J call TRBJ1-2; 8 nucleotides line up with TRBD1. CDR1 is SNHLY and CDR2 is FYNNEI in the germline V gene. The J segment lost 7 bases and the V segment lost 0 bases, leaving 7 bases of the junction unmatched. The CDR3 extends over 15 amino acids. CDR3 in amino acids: CASSEAQGQAGGYTF. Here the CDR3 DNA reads TGTGCCAGCAGTGAAGCCCAGGGACAGGCGGGTGGCTACACCTTC. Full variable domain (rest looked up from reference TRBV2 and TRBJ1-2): EPEVTQTPSHQVTQMGQEVILRCVPISNHLYFYWYRQILGQKVEFLVSFYNNEISEKSEIFDDQFSVERPDGSNFTLKIRSTKLEDSAMYFCASSEAQGQAGGYTFGSGTRLTVV.

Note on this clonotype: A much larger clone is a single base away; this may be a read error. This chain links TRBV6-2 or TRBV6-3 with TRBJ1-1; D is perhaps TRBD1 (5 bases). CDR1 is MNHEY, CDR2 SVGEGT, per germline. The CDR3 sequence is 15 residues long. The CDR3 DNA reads TGTGCCAGCAGTGTAGTGACAGTGCTGAACACTGAAGCTCTCTTT. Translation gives CASSVVTVLNTEALF.

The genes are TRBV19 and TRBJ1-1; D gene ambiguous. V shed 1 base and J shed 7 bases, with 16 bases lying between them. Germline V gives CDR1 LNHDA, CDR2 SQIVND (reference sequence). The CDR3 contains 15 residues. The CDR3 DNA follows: TGTGCCAGTAGTATAGGGGGAGGCCCGTCGCGTGAAGCTTTCTTT. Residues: CASSIGGGPSREAFF.

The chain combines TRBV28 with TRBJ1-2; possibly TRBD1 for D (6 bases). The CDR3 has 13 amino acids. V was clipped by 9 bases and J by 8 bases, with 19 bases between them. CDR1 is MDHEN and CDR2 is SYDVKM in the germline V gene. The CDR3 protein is CASTIQGGRGYTF. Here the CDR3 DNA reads TGTGCCAGTACAATACAGGGAGGGAGGGGCTACACCTTC.

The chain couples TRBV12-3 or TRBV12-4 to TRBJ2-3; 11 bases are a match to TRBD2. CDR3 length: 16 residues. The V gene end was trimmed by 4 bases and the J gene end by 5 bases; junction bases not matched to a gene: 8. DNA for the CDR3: TGTGCCAGCAGTTCTGGGACTAGCGGATGGAAAGATACGCAGTATTTT. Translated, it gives CASSSGTSGWKDTQYF.

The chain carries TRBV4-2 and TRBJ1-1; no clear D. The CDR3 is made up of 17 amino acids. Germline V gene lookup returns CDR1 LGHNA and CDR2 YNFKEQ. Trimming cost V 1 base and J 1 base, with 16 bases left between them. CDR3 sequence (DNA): TGTGCCAGCAGCCAAGGAGTCGGCCGTACTTCGAACACTGAAGCTTTCTTT. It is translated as CASSQGVGRTSNTEAFF.

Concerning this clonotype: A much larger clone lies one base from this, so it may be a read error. The CDR3 DNA is TGCAGTGCTAGCCCTAGGGAGGGGAGCGCAACTAATGAAGAACTGTTTTTT. Protein: CSASPREGSATNEELFF. V gene TRBV20-1 combines with J gene TRBJ1-4, with D tentatively TRBD1 (5 bases). The CDR3 sequence is 17 residues long. CDR1 DFQATT and CDR2 SNEGSKA come from the germline V gene (reference sequence).

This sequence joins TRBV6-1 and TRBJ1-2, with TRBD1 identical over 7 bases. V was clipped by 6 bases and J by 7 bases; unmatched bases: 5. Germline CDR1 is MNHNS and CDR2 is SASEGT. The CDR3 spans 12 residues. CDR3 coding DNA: TGTGCCAGCAGCCCACAGGGGTCTGGCTACACCTTC. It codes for CASSPQGSGYTF.

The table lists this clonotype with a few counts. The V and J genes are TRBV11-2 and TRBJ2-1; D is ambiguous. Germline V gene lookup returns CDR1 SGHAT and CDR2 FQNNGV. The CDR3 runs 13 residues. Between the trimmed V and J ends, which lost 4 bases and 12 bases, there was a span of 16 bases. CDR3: CASSSNPTARQFF. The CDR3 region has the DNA TGTGCCAGCAGCTCAAATCCGACGGCGAGGCAGTTCTTC.

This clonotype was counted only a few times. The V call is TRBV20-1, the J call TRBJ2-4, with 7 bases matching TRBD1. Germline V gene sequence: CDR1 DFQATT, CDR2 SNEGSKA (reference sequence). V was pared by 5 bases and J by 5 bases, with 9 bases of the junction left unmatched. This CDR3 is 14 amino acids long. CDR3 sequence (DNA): TGCAGTGCTGTACCCGGGACAGACGAAAACATTCAGTACTTC. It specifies CSAVPGTDENIQYF.

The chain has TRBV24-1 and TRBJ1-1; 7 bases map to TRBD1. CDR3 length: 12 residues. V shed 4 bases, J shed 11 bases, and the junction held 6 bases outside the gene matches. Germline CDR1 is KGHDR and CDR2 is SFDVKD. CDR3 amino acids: CATSDSGRGAFF. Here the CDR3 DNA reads TGTGCCACCAGTGACTCGGGCAGGGGGGCTTTCTTT.

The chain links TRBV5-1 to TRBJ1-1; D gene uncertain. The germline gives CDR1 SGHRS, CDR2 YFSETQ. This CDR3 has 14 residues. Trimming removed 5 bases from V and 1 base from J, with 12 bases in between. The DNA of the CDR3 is TGCGCCAGCAGTCCGATCAAGGCGAACACTGAAGCTTTCTTT. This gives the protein CASSPIKANTEAFF.

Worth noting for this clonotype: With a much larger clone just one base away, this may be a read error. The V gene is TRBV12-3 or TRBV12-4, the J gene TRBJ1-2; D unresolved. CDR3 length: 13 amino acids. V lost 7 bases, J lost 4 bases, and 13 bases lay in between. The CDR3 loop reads CASNPDGIYGYTF. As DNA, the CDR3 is TGTGCCAGCAACCCCGACGGAATCTATGGCTACACCTTC.

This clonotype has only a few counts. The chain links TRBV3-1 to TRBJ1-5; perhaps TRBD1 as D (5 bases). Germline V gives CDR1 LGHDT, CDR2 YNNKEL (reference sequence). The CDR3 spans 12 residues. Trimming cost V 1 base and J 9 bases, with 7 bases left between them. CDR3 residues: CASSQGGGPQHF. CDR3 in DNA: TGTGCCAGCAGCCAAGGCGGGGGGCCCCAGCATTTT.

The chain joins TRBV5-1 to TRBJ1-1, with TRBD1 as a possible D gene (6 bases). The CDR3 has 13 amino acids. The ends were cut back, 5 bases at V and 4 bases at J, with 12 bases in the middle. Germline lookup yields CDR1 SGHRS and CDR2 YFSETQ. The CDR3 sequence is CASRPQGITEAFF. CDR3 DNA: TGCGCCAGCAGGCCACAGGGCATCACTGAAGCTTTCTTT.

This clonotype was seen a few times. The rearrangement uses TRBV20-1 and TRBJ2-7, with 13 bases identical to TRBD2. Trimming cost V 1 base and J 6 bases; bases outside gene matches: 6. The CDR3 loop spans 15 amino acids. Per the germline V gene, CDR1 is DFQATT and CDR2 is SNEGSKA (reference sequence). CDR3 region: CSARGTSGSPGEQYF. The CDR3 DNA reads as TGCAGTGCTAGAGGGACTAGCGGGAGTCCCGGCGAGCAGTACTTC.

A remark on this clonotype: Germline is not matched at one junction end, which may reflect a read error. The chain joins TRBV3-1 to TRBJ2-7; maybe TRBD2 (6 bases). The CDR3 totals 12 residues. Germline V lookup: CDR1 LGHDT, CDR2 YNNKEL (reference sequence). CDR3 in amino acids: CASSGGRSPEDF. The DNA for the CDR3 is TGTGCCAGCAGCGGAGGGAGGAGTCCAGAGGACTTC.

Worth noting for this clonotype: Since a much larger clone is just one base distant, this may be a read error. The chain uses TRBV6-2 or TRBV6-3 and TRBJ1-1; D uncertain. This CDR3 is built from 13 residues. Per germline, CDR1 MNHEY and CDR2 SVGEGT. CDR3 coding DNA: TGTGCCCGCAGTTACGAGGGAAGAACTGAAGCTTTCTTT. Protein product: CARSYEGRTEAFF.

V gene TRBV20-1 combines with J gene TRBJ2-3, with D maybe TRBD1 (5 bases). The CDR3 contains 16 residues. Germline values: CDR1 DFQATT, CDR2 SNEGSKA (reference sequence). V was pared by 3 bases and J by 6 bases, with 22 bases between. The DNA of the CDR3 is TGCAGTGCTAGCCGACAGAGCCCTCAATTCACCGATACGCAGTATTTT. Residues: CSASRQSPQFTDTQYF.

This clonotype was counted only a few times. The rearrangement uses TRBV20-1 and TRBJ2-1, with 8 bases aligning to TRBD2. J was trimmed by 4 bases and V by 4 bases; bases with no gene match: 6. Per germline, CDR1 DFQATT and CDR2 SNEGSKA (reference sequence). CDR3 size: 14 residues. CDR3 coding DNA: TGCAGTGCTATCGGAGCGGGAGTTTACAATGAGCAGTTCTTC. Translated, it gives CSAIGAGVYNEQFF.

In DNA, the CDR3 is TGTGCCAGCCCCCGGGACAGGGACACCGGGGAGCTGTTTTTT. It codes for CASPRDRDTGELFF. The genes are TRBV19 and TRBJ2-2; 9 bases fit TRBD1. Germline CDR1 and CDR2: LNHDA and SQIVND (reference sequence). The J segment lost 3 bases and the V segment lost 9 bases, leaving 5 bases of the junction unmatched. This CDR3 contains 14 residues.

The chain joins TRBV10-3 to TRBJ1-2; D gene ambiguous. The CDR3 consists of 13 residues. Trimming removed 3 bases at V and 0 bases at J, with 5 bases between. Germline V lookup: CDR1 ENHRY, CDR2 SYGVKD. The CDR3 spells CAISDGTNYGYTF. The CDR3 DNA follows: TGTGCCATCAGTGACGGGACTAACTATGGCTACACCTTC.

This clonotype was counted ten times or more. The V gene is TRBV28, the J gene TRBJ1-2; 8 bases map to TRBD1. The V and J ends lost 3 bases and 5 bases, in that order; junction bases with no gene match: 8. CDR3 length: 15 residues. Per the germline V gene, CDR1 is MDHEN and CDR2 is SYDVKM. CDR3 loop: CASSFYFTGGYGYTF. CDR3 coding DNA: TGTGCCAGCAGTTTCTATTTTACAGGGGGGTATGGCTACACCTTC.